This T cell receptor (beta chain) was recovered during a study of cytomegalovirus exposure and HLA in healthy donors. Study context: Inside one of the first data releases sat 85 million or so unique TCRs taken from HLA-typed donors. Study-wide results and limits: In a later analysis, TCR beta V- and J-gene trimming was associated with a missense DCLRE1C variant. Prior analysis indicated that the majority of TCR beta V segments exhibited productivity approximately 87% or approximately 30% of the time. In presence/absence analyses, roughly uniform sequencing depth across donors was assumed.

PCR amplification relied on 60 Vbeta primers (plus 13 Jbeta primers). TCRdb's table, derived via immunoSEQ multiplex PCR, lists solely in-frame clones and lacks some. The table has 150,000 to 200,000 clones, 70% to 80% seen once. CDR3 length: 13 amino acids. Germline V lookup: CDR1 SGHTA, CDR2 FQGNSA. Comment on this clone: Its matching antigen is unknown. A junction end diverges from the germline sequence, so it may reflect a read error.

The chain combines TRBV7-2 with TRBJ2-7; 8 bases are shared with TRBD1. Sample: PBMCs. The sequence was obtained from a woman between 25 and 40 years old in good health and CMV-seropositive. DNA of the CDR3: TGTGCCAGCAGCTTAACCTGGGGACAGGTCCCTCGATTC. Its translation: CASSLTWGQVPRF.